The subject of this entry is one TCR beta chain. This record comes from a study of blood T cell repertoires in COVID-19. Only in-frame clones appear in the TCRdb table, and some are missing; sequencing was by immunoSEQ multiplex PCR. This table has fewer than 350,000 clones, roughly nine tenths appearing once. V lost 5 bases to trimming and J lost 4 bases; unmatched junction nucleotides: 9. Germline loops: CDR1 SGDLS, CDR2 YYNGEE. The CDR3 totals 15 residues. This sequence was found in a woman in her sixties or seventies with COVID-19, enrolled during active disease. The chain employs TRBV9 and TRBJ1-3; 7 positions agree with TRBD1. The sample consisted of peripheral blood. The CDR3 region has the DNA TGTGCCAGCAGTTCTACCAGACAGGGAGGAAACACCATATATTTT. Translating it yields CASSSTRQGGNTIYF.